A single sample is the source of the 4 T cell receptor beta chains below, sequenced in a study of shared clonotypes between healthy human individuals. Only in-frame clones appear in the TCRdb table, and some are missing; sequencing was by immunoSEQ multiplex PCR. The table lists some 490,000 clones, approximately 82% of them singletons. Sequencing was performed on PBMCs. All receptors derive from a woman aged 40 to 50 in good health. Some clones in this sample may be carry-over from other donors' samples.

The J gene is TRBJ1-1, the V gene TRBV10-3; D remains ambiguous. The V gene's germline CDR1 is ENHRY and CDR2 SYGVKD. Trimming pared 4 bases from V and 2 bases from J, leaving 8 bases between. The CDR3 loop spans 13 amino acids. CDR3 sequence (DNA): TGTGCCATCAGTGGGACGAGAAACACTGAAGCTTTCTTT. As protein: CAISGTRNTEAFF.

The V gene is TRBV30, the J gene TRBJ1-1; 8 bases map to TRBD1. Per germline, CDR1 GTSNPN and CDR2 SVGIG (reference sequence). The CDR3 covers 13 residues. Trimming took 5 bases from V and 7 from J; bases not matched to a gene: 9. In nucleotides, the CDR3 is TGTGCCTGGGCCCGGGACAGGTCACTTGAAGCTTTCTTT. This codes for CAWARDRSLEAFF.

The V call is TRBV28, the J call TRBJ1-1; no clear D. The CDR3 is 13 amino acids. Germline lookup yields CDR1 MDHEN and CDR2 SYDVKM. V was trimmed by 6 bases and J by 2 bases, leaving 10 bases between them. As DNA, the CDR3 is TGTGCCAGCAGACCAGGTACAAACACTGAAGCTTTCTTT. This gives the protein CASRPGTNTEAFF.

This rearrangement joins TRBV28 to TRBJ2-2; TRBD1 agrees at 7 bases. V shed 10 bases, J shed 3 bases, and the junction held 11 bases outside the gene matches. Germline assignment: CDR1 MDHEN and CDR2 SYDVKM. The CDR3 runs to 15 residues. DNA for the CDR3: TGTGCCACCTTCCAATCCCAGGGGGACACCGGGGAGCTGTTTTTT. Translation gives CATFQSQGDTGELFF.